This T cell receptor beta chain was observed in a study of T cell responses to AZD1222 COVID-19 vaccine. Whole-study findings and limits: Possibly, clonal diversity was underestimated; donors were largely white British and included more females. Repertoire collection took place solely once the T cell response had peaked.

Sequencing was performed with immunoSEQ multiplex PCR; in TCRdb, only in-frame clones are kept and a portion is missing. Of fewer than 150,000 clones listed, about nine tenths are singletons. CDR1 and CDR2 (germline): MGHDK, SYGVNS. V was shortened by 3 bases and J by 0 bases, with 11 bases between the two germline ends. The CDR3 sequence is 15 residues long. As concerns this clone: The target antigen is unknown.

The sequence was obtained from an adult in good health. The chain carries TRBV25-1 and TRBJ1-2; possible D gene TRBD1, 6 bases. The sequenced sample was peripheral blood, obtained on day 0 of AZD1222 vaccination. The CDR3 bases are TGTGCCAGCAGTGAGGGGGGGCCAGCTAACTATGGCTACACCTTC. Translating it yields CASSEGGPANYGYTF.